The TCR beta chain described here comes from a study of CD8+CD57+ T cells in acquired aplastic anemia. General study findings and limits: Patients were compared with controls for CD8+ Simpson's diversity, and no significant difference emerged.

About this clonotype: Its antigen remains unknown.

The V and J ends lost 2 bases and 4 bases respectively, with 9 bases between them. Germline V gives CDR1 ENHRY, CDR2 SYGVKD. This CDR3 contains 15 residues. Genomic DNA constituted the template upon which TCR beta VDJ and CDR3 profiling was performed. MiXCR, applied by TCRdb to the reads, yields one record per CDR3 protein. The table has about 190,000 distinct CDR3 sequences, 48% seen once. Flow cytometry had shown expanded CD8+CD57+ cells in the patients chosen for sequencing. The TCR sequence derives from a human donor with aplastic anemia. The specimen was sorted CD4+, CD8+, or CD8+CD57+ T cells (not recorded which) from PBMCs. The J gene is TRBJ2-6, the V gene TRBV10-3; D gene uncertain. CDR3 sequence: CAISESRPGANVLTF. The CDR3 coding sequence is TGTGCCATCAGTGAGAGTCGACCGGGGGCCAACGTCCTGACTTTC.